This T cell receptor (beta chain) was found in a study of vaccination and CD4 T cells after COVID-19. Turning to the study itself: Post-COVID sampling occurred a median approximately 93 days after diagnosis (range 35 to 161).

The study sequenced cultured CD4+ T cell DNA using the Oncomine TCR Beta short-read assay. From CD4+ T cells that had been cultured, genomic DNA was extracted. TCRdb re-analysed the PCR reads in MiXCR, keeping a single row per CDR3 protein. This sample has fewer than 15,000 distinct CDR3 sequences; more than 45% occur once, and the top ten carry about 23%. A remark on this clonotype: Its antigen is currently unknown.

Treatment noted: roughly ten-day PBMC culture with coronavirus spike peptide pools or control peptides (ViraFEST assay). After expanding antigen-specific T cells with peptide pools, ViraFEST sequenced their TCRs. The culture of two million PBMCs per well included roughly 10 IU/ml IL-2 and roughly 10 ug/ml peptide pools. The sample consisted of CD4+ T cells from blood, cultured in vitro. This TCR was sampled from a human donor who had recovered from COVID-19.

As DNA, the CDR3 is TGCAGTGCCCCGAGACAGTGGAACAGCTACGAGCAGTACTTC. Encoded protein: CSAPRQWNSYEQYF. The chain carries TRBV20-1 and TRBJ2-7, with D perhaps matching TRBD1 (5 bases). Between the trimmed V and J ends, which lost 6 bases and 3 bases, there was a span of 18 bases. This CDR3 spans 14 amino acids. CDR1 is DFQATT, CDR2 SNEGSKA, per germline (reference sequence).